These 26 T cell receptor beta chains originate from one sample sequenced in a study of human T cells and chemical hapten exposure. The time point: pre-sensitization, week 0. Treatment given: therapeutic diphenylcyclopropenone sensitization with weekly scalp DPC. Each CDR3 protein gets one entry after TCRdb re-called the RACE reads with MiXCR. The table includes 350,000 to 450,000 distinct CDR3 sequences, 4.5% to 5.5% detected once. The specimen comprised whole blood, sampled in connection with sensitization to the hapten diphenylcyclopropenone (DPC). The receptors here all came from a woman between 50 and 59 years old with alopecia areata. Some clones in this sample may be carry-over from other donors' samples.

The rearrangement links TRBV6-1 to TRBJ1-2, with D possibly TRBD1 on 5 matching bases. V was clipped by 2 bases and J by 8 bases, with 15 bases between them. The CDR3 is made up of 14 amino acids. Germline V CDR1 and CDR2: MNHNS, SASEGT. DNA of the CDR3: TGTGCCAGCAGTGAATGGGGCGGGGCGTCCGGCTACACCTTC. This encodes CASSEWGGASGYTF.

This clonotype showed up many times. The genes are TRBV18 and TRBJ2-7; D not certain. The CDR3 sequence is 13 residues long. V was clipped by 6 bases and J by 2 bases, with 11 bases between them. Germline V gives CDR1 KGHSH, CDR2 LQKENI. For the CDR3, the DNA is TGTGCCAGCTCTCCAATTGAAACCTACGAGCAGTACTTC. It specifies CASSPIETYEQYF.

The rearrangement uses TRBV6-5 and TRBJ2-5; D tentatively reads TRBD1 or TRBD2 (5 bases each). Trimming removed 6 bases from V and 5 bases from J, with 13 bases in between. CDR1 and CDR2 (germline): MNHEY, SVGAGI. The CDR3 spans 13 residues. The CDR3 sequence: CASRNGAVETQYF. The CDR3 nucleotides read TGTGCCAGCAGGAACGGGGCTGTGGAGACCCAGTACTTC.

This clonotype was seen more than once but under ten times. The rearrangement links TRBV18 to TRBJ1-2; D is uncertain. The V end was cut by 4 bases, the J end by 7 bases, with 10 bases between. CDR3 size: 12 residues. Germline-derived CDR1 and CDR2 are KGHSH and LQKENI. In nucleotides, the CDR3 is TGTGCCAGCTCACTAGAGATAGGTGGCTACACCTTC. This sequence encodes CASSLEIGGYTF.

This rearrangement joins TRBV12-3 or TRBV12-4 to TRBJ2-1; 8 bases fit TRBD2. The ends lost 5 bases at V and 1 base at J; junction bases unmatched: 16. This CDR3 spans 19 amino acids. CDR3 bases: TGTGCCAGCAGTCCACGGAGGGGATTAGCGGGATTTTCCTACAATGAGCAGTTCTTC. It codes for CASSPRRGLAGFSYNEQFF.

This clonotype was observed many times. The chain recombines TRBV20-1 with TRBJ2-5; D may be TRBD1 (8 bases). Per the germline V gene, CDR1 is DFQATT and CDR2 is SNEGSKA (reference sequence). Trimming removed 6 bases at V and 6 bases at J, with 17 bases between. CDR3 length equals 13 residues. The CDR3 here is CSAPHRGGKTQYF. CDR3 bases: TGCAGTGCCCCCCACAGGGGGGGCAAGACCCAGTACTTC.

This clonotype has ten or more counts. J is TRBJ2-1 and V is TRBV7-9; TRBD2 matches at 7 bases. The V segment lost 0 bases and the J segment 4 bases; nucleotides outside the gene matches: 6. There are 16 residues in the CDR3. The V gene's germline CDR1 is SEHNR and CDR2 FQNEAQ (reference sequence). The CDR3 is CASSLALGGSYNEQFF. The CDR3 DNA is TGTGCCAGCAGCTTAGCGTTAGGCGGGAGTTACAATGAGCAGTTCTTC.

This clonotype was recorded many times. CDR3 residues: CASSSPQGAYNEQFF. As DNA, the CDR3 is TGTGCCAGCAGCTCGCCACAGGGGGCTTACAATGAGCAGTTCTTC. This chain links TRBV5-7 with TRBJ2-1, with 9 bases fitting TRBD1. TRBV5-7 is treated as an ORF (open reading frame) with a function not yet certain. V shed 3 bases and J 4 bases; nucleotides not matched to a gene: 5. The CDR3 has 15 residues.

This clonotype appeared a few times. The chain couples TRBV5-4 to TRBJ1-2; D remains ambiguous. The CDR3 runs to 14 residues. From germline, CDR1 is SGHNT and CDR2 YYREEE (reference sequence). V lost 2 bases to trimming and J lost 2 bases, with 10 bases between them. The CDR3 nucleotides read TGTGCCAGCAGCTTCATCCAGGAGAACTATGGCTACACCTTC. It encodes CASSFIQENYGYTF.

This clonotype was recorded a few times. In DNA, the CDR3 is TGTGCCAGCAGCCCAGGGACAGGGGGATCTCAGGTCGAGCAGTACTTC. Residues: CASSPGTGGSQVEQYF. The chain has TRBV5-8 and TRBJ2-7, with TRBD1 matching over 11 bases. Per germline, CDR1 SGHTS and CDR2 YDEGEE. This CDR3 comprises 16 residues. The V gene end was trimmed by 4 bases and the J gene end by 6 bases; junction bases not matched to a gene: 12.

J is TRBJ2-3 and V is TRBV7-2; the match to TRBD2 covers 7 bases. CDR1 SGHTA and CDR2 FQGNSA come from the germline V gene. V shed 0 bases, J shed 1 base, and the junction held 4 bases outside the gene matches. This CDR3 has 16 residues. In DNA, the CDR3 is TGTGCCAGCAGCTTAGCTGCGGGAGTGGGCACAGATACGCAGTATTTT. The encoded protein is CASSLAAGVGTDTQYF.

This clonotype was detected ten times or more. The rearrangement uses TRBV4-2 and TRBJ2-2; D is undetermined. The CDR3 has 15 residues. Germline CDR1 is LGHNA and CDR2 is YNFKEQ. V gave up 0 bases and J gave up 2 bases, with 7 bases separating them. This CDR3 is CASSQDQANTGELFF. CDR3 DNA: TGTGCCAGCAGCCAAGATCAAGCCAACACCGGGGAGCTGTTTTTT.

At least ten counts were recorded for this clonotype. The chain links TRBV28 to TRBJ1-2; D is undetermined. Germline-derived CDR1 and CDR2 are MDHEN and SYDVKM. CDR3 length equals 14 residues. Trimming cost V 1 base and J 4 bases, with 10 bases left between them. The CDR3 loop is CASSLSPSSYGYTF. CDR3 nucleotide sequence: TGTGCCAGCAGTTTATCTCCCAGCAGCTATGGCTACACCTTC.

Remarks on this clonotype: The conserved phenylalanine or tryptophan normally closing the CDR3 is absent here, so this likely arose from a read error. Written as DNA, the CDR3 is TGTGCCAGCACCCCGATTCCGACAGGGCCTGGCTACACCTTG. It specifies CASTPIPTGPGYTL. The V gene is TRBV6-5, the J gene TRBJ1-2, with 7 positions matching TRBD1. The CDR3 runs to 14 residues. Trimming removed 7 bases from V and 7 bases from J; junction bases left unmatched: 12. Germline CDR1 MNHEY, CDR2 SVGAGI.

The sample holds many counts of this clonotype. V is TRBV24-1 and J is TRBJ2-1, with TRBD2 matching over 10 bases. V lost 3 bases to trimming and J lost 5 bases; unmatched junction nucleotides: 6. CDR1 and CDR2 from the germline V gene are KGHDR and SFDVKD. This CDR3 comprises 16 residues. The CDR3 DNA reads as TGTGCCACCAGTGATGTAGCGGGAGGACTAAACAATGAGCAGTTCTTC. As protein: CATSDVAGGLNNEQFF.

This clonotype has at least ten counts. This chain joins TRBV6-5 and TRBJ2-3; 9 positions match TRBD2. V lost 8 bases and J lost 0; bases outside the gene matches: 12. The CDR3 extends over 17 amino acids. The germline V gene has CDR1 MNHEY and CDR2 SVGAGI. The chain's CDR3 is CASRKRVSGGSTDTQYF. For the CDR3, the DNA is TGTGCCAGCCGAAAACGGGTTAGCGGGGGCAGCACAGATACGCAGTATTTT.

This clonotype has a count of ten or more. The rearrangement uses TRBV7-9 and TRBJ2-5, with a weak D call TRBD2 (6 bases). V was shortened by 4 bases and J by 1 base, with 13 bases between the two germline ends. Germline CDR1 is SEHNR and CDR2 is FQNEAQ (reference sequence). The CDR3 consists of 15 residues. In DNA, the CDR3 is TGTGCCAGCAGCTCGCCGGGAGCCTCCCAAGAGACCCAGTACTTC. Translating gives CASSSPGASQETQYF.

This clonotype was detected ten times or more. The V call is TRBV25-1, the J call TRBJ2-1; D is undetermined. Trimming took off 4 bases at V and 2 bases at J, with 3 bases between the two ends. Germline CDR1 reads MGHDK; CDR2 reads SYGVNS. The CDR3 has 12 residues. DNA for the CDR3: TGTGCCAGCAGTGCGACCTACAATGAGCAGTTCTTC. Translated: CASSATYNEQFF.

This clonotype was counted many times. This chain joins TRBV7-9 and TRBJ1-2, with 8 bases that match TRBD1. Trimming at V came to 7 bases and at J to 6 bases, leaving 10 bases not matched to a gene. The CDR3 has 14 residues. Germline values: CDR1 SEHNR, CDR2 FQNEAQ (reference sequence). The CDR3 bases are TGTGCCAGCAACCAGGGGGCCAATTGGGATGGCTACACCTTC. This encodes CASNQGANWDGYTF.

This clonotype was observed a few times. This chain uses TRBV12-3 or TRBV12-4 with TRBJ1-2; a possible D gene is TRBD1 (6 bases). The CDR3 sequence is 12 residues long. The V gene lost 6 bases and the J gene lost 8 bases, with 13 bases spanning the gap. The CDR3 loop reads CASSTGSGGYTF. CDR3 DNA: TGTGCCAGCAGCACAGGGTCTGGAGGCTACACCTTC.

This clonotype was found many times. The genes are TRBV12-5 and TRBJ1-1; D not resolved. This CDR3 has 11 residues. Trimming pared 6 bases from V and 2 bases from J, leaving 4 bases between. Germline values: CDR1 LGHNT, CDR2 FRNRAP. CDR3 protein: CASGFNTEAFF. The CDR3 DNA reads as TGTGCTAGTGGCTTTAACACTGAAGCTTTCTTT. Supplemented by reference TRBV12-5 and TRBJ1-1, the full variable domain reads DARVTQTPRHKVTEMGQEVTMRCQPILGHNTVFWYRQTMMQGLELLAYFRNRAPLDDSGMPKDRFSAEMPDATLATLKIQPSEPRDSAVYFCASGFNTEAFFGQGTRLTVV.

J is TRBJ1-2 and V is TRBV12-3 or TRBV12-4; TRBD1 matches at 7 bases. Trimming removed 2 bases from V and 8 bases from J; junction bases left unmatched: 11. This CDR3 has 15 amino acids. Written as DNA, the CDR3 is TGTGCCAGCAGTTTATGGGACAGTTCCCGGGGGGGCTACACCTTC. Encoded protein: CASSLWDSSRGGYTF.

This clonotype was counted many times. The V call is TRBV28, the J call TRBJ2-1; tentative D call: TRBD2 (6 bases). Between the trimmed V and J ends, which lost 6 bases and 16 bases, there was a span of 16 bases. Germline CDR1 and CDR2: MDHEN and SYDVKM. CDR3 length equals 11 residues. The CDR3 DNA follows: TGTGCCAGCAGCCTCCCCAGCGGGCACTTCTTC. Amino acid sequence: CASSLPSGHFF.

This clonotype was seen ten or more times. The rearrangement joins TRBV20-1 to TRBJ2-1; D could derive from TRBD1 or TRBD2 (5 bases each). Germline V gene sequence: CDR1 DFQATT, CDR2 SNEGSKA (reference sequence). Trimming shortened V by 3 bases and J by 7 bases, and 13 bases separated the two germline ends. The CDR3 is made up of 13 amino acids. CDR3 sequence (DNA): TGCAGTGCTAGCGGGATGGGGGATAATGAGCAGTTCTTC. This gives the protein CSASGMGDNEQFF.

The J gene is TRBJ1-4, the V gene TRBV5-1, with 9 bases aligning to TRBD1. The CDR3 has 15 amino acids. V dropped 4 bases and J dropped 5; count of bases not matched to a gene: 6. From germline, CDR1 is SGHRS and CDR2 YFSETQ. CDR3 sequence: CASSLSGTGNEKLFF. DNA of the CDR3: TGCGCCAGCAGCCTTAGTGGGACAGGGAATGAAAAACTGTTTTTT.

The table lists this clonotype with many counts. The chain couples TRBV5-1 to TRBJ2-3; no firm D call. The CDR3 runs 14 residues. The V gene's germline CDR1 is SGHRS and CDR2 YFSETQ. Trimming took off 1 base at V and 11 bases at J, with 17 bases between the two ends. CDR3 nucleotide sequence: TGCGCCAGCAGCTTGACGGCGGCGAAAGTGGGGCAGTATTTT. It is translated as CASSLTAAKVGQYF.